The rows below give T cell receptor beta chains drawn from one sample of a study of blood T cells in healthy people across ages. From the 5' RACE reads, TCRdb called clonotypes with MiXCR, one entry per CDR3 protein. This table has 1.5 million or so distinct CDR3 sequences, about 42% appearing once. The sequenced sample consisted of blood. These receptors came from a woman aged 18-29 years in good health. Each CDR3 is given with its conserved first and last residue. Each record gives: D gene, clone size, V gene, J gene, CDR3 protein, CDR3 DNA. D genes are given only for firm matches. Rows may omit the clone size; those that give it use once, few, many or a size class.

>-|few|TRBV29-1|TRBJ1-1
CSVAGTLSTEAFF
TGCAGCGTTGCTGGCACCCTCAGCACTGAAGCTTTCTTT
>TRBD2|few|TRBV29-1|TRBJ2-1
CSVGGPAGGPPPYNEQFF
TGCAGCGTGGGGGGGCCAGCGGGAGGGCCTCCTCCATACAATGAGCAGTTCTTC
>TRBD2|few|TRBV7-8|TRBJ2-7
CASTFRGGVNEQYF
TGTGCCAGCACGTTTCGGGGGGGCGTAAACGAGCAGTACTTC
>TRBD2|once|TRBV6-2/TRBV6-3|TRBJ2-7
CASSYSSTSREQYF
TGTGCCAGCAGTTACTCTTCGACTAGCCGCGAGCAGTACTTC
>TRBD1|few|TRBV4-3|TRBJ1-1
CASSHLDRGLNTEAFF
TGCGCCAGCAGCCACTTAGACAGGGGCCTTAACACTGAAGCTTTCTTT
>-|-|TRBV29-1|TRBJ2-7
CSVEGRDGYEQYF
TGCAGCGTTGAAGGCCGGGACGGCTACGAGCAGTACTTC
>-|few|TRBV12-3/TRBV12-4|TRBJ1-2
CASSLQESYTF
TGTGCCAGCAGTTTACAGGAGAGCTACACCTTC
>-|-|TRBV21-1|TRBJ2-3
CASSKESSGTLDTQYF
TGTGCCAGCAGCAAAGAGTCTAGCGGGACATTAGATACGCAGTATTTT
>-|-|TRBV12-3/TRBV12-4|TRBJ2-3
CASSLGFGPMTDTQYF
TGTGCCAGCAGTTTAGGATTCGGCCCGATGACAGATACGCAGTATTTT
>TRBD1|-|TRBV6-2/TRBV6-3|TRBJ2-1
CASSSIRGLTNNEQFF
TGTGCCAGCAGTTCTATCAGGGGGCTAACTAACAATGAGCAGTTCTTC
>-|once|TRBV12-3/TRBV12-4|TRBJ1-2
CASSLEFDGYTF
TGTGCCAGCAGCTTAGAGTTCGATGGCTACACCTTC
>-|-|TRBV20-1|TRBJ2-3
CSARDPWGQEDTQYF
TGCAGTGCTAGAGATCCTTGGGGGCAAGAAGATACGCAGTATTTT
>-|-|TRBV6-6|TRBJ2-3
CASSAPPSDTQYF
TGTGCCAGCAGTGCACCTCCGTCAGATACGCAGTATTTT
>-|-|TRBV2|TRBJ1-4
CASRRTARNEKLFF
TGTGCCAGCAGGAGGACAGCACGGAATGAAAAACTGTTTTTT
>-|-|TRBV20-1|TRBJ2-7
CSARDTGDYYEQYF
TGCAGTGCTAGAGATACAGGGGACTACTACGAGCAGTACTTC
>-|-|TRBV4-1|TRBJ2-5
CASSQGASLRDEQYF
TGCGCCAGCAGCCAAGGGGCTTCCCTGAGGGATGAGCAGTACTTC
>-|-|TRBV6-1|TRBJ1-1
CASSDTSANTEAFF
TGTGCCAGCAGTGATACGTCTGCGAACACTGAAGCTTTCTTT
>-|few|TRBV10-3|TRBJ2-1
CAIRSSNEQFF
TGTGCCATCAGAAGTAGCAATGAGCAGTTCTTC
>-|-|TRBV12-3/TRBV12-4|TRBJ2-5
CARHIETQYF
TGTGCCAGGCACATAGAGACCCAGTACTTC
>-|-|TRBV6-1|TRBJ1-5
CASSEGGVVWQPQHF
TGTGCCAGCAGTGAAGGGGGGGTCGTCTGGCAGCCCCAGCATTTT
>TRBD1|-|TRBV4-3|TRBJ2-7
CASSQTRDRAYEQYF
TGCGCCAGCAGCCAAACCCGGGACAGGGCGTACGAGCAGTACTTC
>TRBD2|-|TRBV28|TRBJ2-3
CASSLWGGTSGSTDTQYF
TGTGCCAGCAGTTTATGGGGGGGGACTAGCGGGAGCACAGATACGCAGTATTTT
>-|few|TRBV12-3/TRBV12-4|TRBJ1-2
CASSIGPDPDYGYTF
TGTGCCAGCAGTATCGGACCGGACCCTGACTATGGCTACACCTTC
>TRBD1|-|TRBV25-1|TRBJ1-1
CASSELTGVDAFF
TGTGCCAGCAGTGAACTTACAGGGGTAGACGCTTTCTTT
>-|-|TRBV6-5|TRBJ1-1
CASSYGGHGEAFF
TGTGCCAGCAGTTACGGGGGCCACGGTGAAGCTTTCTTT
>-|-|TRBV2|TRBJ1-1
CASSSPQGITTEAFF
TGTGCCAGCAGTAGCCCACAGGGAATAACCACTGAAGCTTTCTTT
>-|-|TRBV6-5|TRBJ2-1
CASSYSNGNEQFF
TGTGCCAGCAGTTACTCAAACGGGAATGAGCAGTTCTTC
>-|-|TRBV9|TRBJ1-2
CASSAHQGFRFGYTF
TGTGCCAGCAGCGCGCACCAGGGTTTCAGGTTCGGCTACACCTTC
>-|-|TRBV14|TRBJ1-6
CASSQAVISPLHF
TGTGCCAGCAGCCAAGCGGTGATCTCACCCCTCCACTTT